The 2 T cell receptor beta chains below were found in one sample sequenced in a study of T-cell reconstitution after alpha-beta-depleted transplantation in children. Preparation of the TCRbeta library used unique molecular identifiers. MiXCR, applied by TCRdb to the PCR reads, yields one record per CDR3 protein. The table includes 500,000 to 650,000 distinct CDR3 sequences, 13% detected once. The input for sequencing was PBMCs, mostly from graft donor cells, taken 360 days after TCRalphabeta/CD19-depleted stem cell transplant. The receptor set was obtained from a male patient between 10 and 17 years old who had a stem cell transplant for acute myeloid leukemia, so the T cells may come from the graft donor.

This clonotype was picked up a small number of times. The chain carries TRBV7-8 and TRBJ2-5; TRBD2 is a possible D gene (6 bases). Germline values: CDR1 SGHVS, CDR2 FQNEAQ. V was shortened by 0 bases and J by 5 bases, with 16 bases between the two germline ends. The CDR3 length is 16 residues. The CDR3 sequence is CASSLALPGSAETQYF. The CDR3 nucleotides read TGTGCCAGCAGCTTAGCGCTTCCCGGGAGCGCGGAGACCCAGTACTTC.

This chain connects TRBV30 to TRBJ2-1, with D unresolved. The CDR3 is made up of 13 amino acids. Germline CDR1 is GTSNPN and CDR2 is SVGIG (reference sequence). Between the trimmed V and J ends, which lost 5 bases and 1 base, there was a span of 9 bases. In nucleotides, the CDR3 is TGTGCCTGGGCCAGGCGATCCTACAATGAGCAGTTCTTC. As protein: CAWARRSYNEQFF.